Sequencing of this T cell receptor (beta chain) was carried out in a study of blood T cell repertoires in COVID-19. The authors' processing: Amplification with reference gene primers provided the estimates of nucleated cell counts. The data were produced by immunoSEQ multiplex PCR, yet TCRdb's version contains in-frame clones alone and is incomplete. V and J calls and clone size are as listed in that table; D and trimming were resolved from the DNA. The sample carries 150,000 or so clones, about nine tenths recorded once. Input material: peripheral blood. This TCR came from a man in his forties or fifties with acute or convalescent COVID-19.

Here the CDR3 reads CASSGGGFNSPLHF. In nucleotides, the CDR3 is TGCGCCAGCAGCGGGGGGGGGTTTAATTCACCCCTCCACTTT. The rearrangement links TRBV5-1 to TRBJ1-6; D possibly corresponds to TRBD1 (5 bases). Germline CDR1 is SGHRS and CDR2 is YFSETQ. V dropped 4 bases and J dropped 6 bases, with 11 bases sitting between them. CDR3 length: 14 residues. The full variable domain, completed using reference TRBV5-1 and TRBJ1-6, is KAGVTQTPRYLIKTRGQQVTLSCSPISGHRSVSWYQQTPGQGLQFLFEYFSETQRNKGNFPGRFSGRQFSNSRSEMNVSTLELGDSALYLCASSGGGFNSPLHFGNGTRLTVT.